The rows below give T cell receptor beta chains drawn from one sample of a study of shared clonotypes between healthy human individuals. The table came from immunoSEQ multiplex PCR; TCRdb's copy has only in-frame clones and leaves some out. This table holds 1.4 million or so clones, about 98.5% found once. Sequences were obtained from naive CD4+ T cells sorted from blood. The origin of the receptors is a man under 40 in good health. The CDR3 runs from the conserved cysteine through the conserved F or W. D genes are given only for firm matches. For some rows the clone size is stated as once, few or many, or as a class when expanded; others skip it.

V gene: TRBV2
J gene: TRBJ2-3
clone size: .
D gene: TRBD2
CDR3 DNA: TGTGCCAGCAGGGGAACTAGCGGCTCTAGCACAGATACGCAGTATTTT
CDR3 protein: CASRGTSGSSTDTQYF

V gene: TRBV5-1
J gene: TRBJ2-7
clone size: .
D gene: .
CDR3 DNA: TGCGCCAGTAAGGGAGGGACAGGCCCCACAGAGCAGTACTTC
CDR3 protein: CASKGGTGPTEQYF

V gene: TRBV5-1
J gene: TRBJ1-2
clone size: .
D gene: .
CDR3 DNA: TGCGCCAGCAGCTCGGGACCGAATTACTATGGCTACACCTTC
CDR3 protein: CASSSGPNYYGYTF

V gene: TRBV11-2
J gene: TRBJ2-7
clone size: .
D gene: .
CDR3 DNA: TGTGCCAGCGGATTGGGGGCCGAGCAGTACTTC
CDR3 protein: CASGLGAEQYF

V gene: TRBV29-1
J gene: TRBJ2-2
clone size: .
D gene: TRBD2
CDR3 DNA: TGCAGCGTTGAACGGACTAGCGGGAGAGCCACCGGGGAGCTGTTTTTT
CDR3 protein: CSVERTSGRATGELFF

V gene: TRBV4-1
J gene: TRBJ2-7
clone size: .
D gene: TRBD2
CDR3 DNA: TGCGCCAGCAGCCAAACTGGACTAGCGGGAGCCCGCTACGAGCAGTACTTC
CDR3 protein: CASSQTGLAGARYEQYF

V gene: TRBV7-9
J gene: TRBJ1-3
clone size: .
D gene: TRBD1
CDR3 DNA: TGTGCCAGCAGCCAAATAAGGGACAGTGGGCCTGGAAACACCATATATTTT
CDR3 protein: CASSQIRDSGPGNTIYF

V gene: TRBV4-3
J gene: TRBJ1-4
clone size: .
D gene: .
CDR3 DNA: TGCGCCAGCAGCCAAGATCCAAGGGGGAACGAAAAACTGTTTTTT
CDR3 protein: CASSQDPRGNEKLFF

V gene: TRBV7-9
J gene: TRBJ2-4
clone size: .
D gene: .
CDR3 DNA: TGTGCCAGCAGCGCCGCGCCACCGGACATTCAGTACTTC
CDR3 protein: CASSAAPPDIQYF

V gene: TRBV4-1
J gene: TRBJ2-2
clone size: .
D gene: .
CDR3 DNA: TGCGCCAGCAGCCAGCCGAACACCGGGGAGCTGTTTTTT
CDR3 protein: CASSQPNTGELFF

V gene: TRBV27
J gene: TRBJ2-2
clone size: .
D gene: .
CDR3 DNA: TGTGCCAGCAGTTTTCCCACCGGGGAGCTGTTTTTT
CDR3 protein: CASSFPTGELFF

V gene: TRBV14
J gene: TRBJ2-3
clone size: .
D gene: .
CDR3 DNA: TGTGCCAGCAGCCAAGATGGAAGATCCAGGGTTGGGGCTACGCAGTATTTT
CDR3 protein: CASSQDGRSRVGATQYF

V gene: TRBV28
J gene: TRBJ1-4
clone size: .
D gene: .
CDR3 DNA: TGTGCCAGCAGTTTATTAGGAACAGGGTCTAATGAAAAACTGTTTTTT
CDR3 protein: CASSLLGTGSNEKLFF

V gene: TRBV6-5
J gene: TRBJ2-7
clone size: .
D gene: .
CDR3 DNA: TGTGCCAGCAATGAGATCGGGTACGAGCAGTACTTC
CDR3 protein: CASNEIGYEQYF

V gene: TRBV5-1
J gene: TRBJ2-1
clone size: .
D gene: TRBD2
CDR3 DNA: TGCGCCAGCAGCTCGCAGGGACTAGCGGAAAATGAGCAGTTCTTC
CDR3 protein: CASSSQGLAENEQFF

V gene: TRBV5-4
J gene: TRBJ2-7
clone size: .
D gene: TRBD2
CDR3 DNA: TGTGCCAGCAGCGCCCAGACTAGCGGGAGGGTGTACGAGCAGTACTTC
CDR3 protein: CASSAQTSGRVYEQYF

V gene: TRBV4-3
J gene: TRBJ2-3
clone size: .
D gene: .
CDR3 DNA: TGCGCCAGCAGCTCATACCACGGCACTAGCACAGATACGCAGTATTTT
CDR3 protein: CASSSYHGTSTDTQYF

V gene: TRBV30
J gene: TRBJ2-7
clone size: .
D gene: TRBD1
CDR3 DNA: TGTGCCTGGAGCGGACCGGGACAGGGGTGGTACGAGCAGTACTTC
CDR3 protein: CAWSGPGQGWYEQYF

V gene: TRBV5-5
J gene: TRBJ2-3
clone size: .
D gene: .
CDR3 DNA: TGTGCCAGCAGCCCTATCGTGGGAGGTCCTCCCTCCCATACGCAGTATTTT
CDR3 protein: CASSPIVGGPPSHTQYF

V gene: TRBV11-3
J gene: TRBJ1-5
clone size: .
D gene: .
CDR3 DNA: TGTGCCAGCAGCTTACCGGGATCGATCTATCGAGGGGAACAGCCCCAGCATTTT
CDR3 protein: CASSLPGSIYRGEQPQHF

V gene: TRBV4-2
J gene: TRBJ1-5
clone size: once
D gene: .
CDR3 DNA: TGTGCCAGCGAAATTAATCAGCCCCAGCATTTT
CDR3 protein: CASEINQPQHF

V gene: TRBV7-9
J gene: TRBJ1-4
clone size: .
D gene: .
CDR3 DNA: TGTGCCAGCAGCTTAGGGTACAAGAATGAAAAACTGTTTTTT
CDR3 protein: CASSLGYKNEKLFF

V gene: TRBV19
J gene: TRBJ1-1
clone size: .
D gene: TRBD1
CDR3 DNA: TGTGCCAGTAAACCCTGGACAGGGGGCAGGAACACTGAAGCTTTCTTT
CDR3 protein: CASKPWTGGRNTEAFF

V gene: TRBV7-5
J gene: TRBJ2-7
clone size: .
D gene: .
CDR3 DNA: TGTGTCAGAAGCTTAAGGTTCTACGAGCAGTACTTC
CDR3 protein: CVRSLRFYEQYF

V gene: TRBV7-2
J gene: TRBJ2-3
clone size: .
D gene: TRBD2
CDR3 DNA: TGTGCCAGCAGCTTATTAGTTCTAGCGGGAGGTGGGGCAGATACGCAGTATTTT
CDR3 protein: CASSLLVLAGGGADTQYF

V gene: TRBV11-2
J gene: TRBJ1-2
clone size: .
D gene: .
CDR3 DNA: TGTGCCAGCAGCTCTATAACAGGGTCGGCGGGGAAAGGCTACACCTTC
CDR3 protein: CASSSITGSAGKGYTF

V gene: TRBV19
J gene: TRBJ2-6
clone size: .
D gene: .
CDR3 DNA: TGTGCCAGTAGTCTGCTCGAGGCCAACGTCCTGACTTTC
CDR3 protein: CASSLLEANVLTF

V gene: TRBV2
J gene: TRBJ2-7
clone size: .
D gene: TRBD2
CDR3 DNA: TGTGCCAGCAGGTCTACTAGCGGGAGAGGGATCTACGAGCAGTACTTC
CDR3 protein: CASRSTSGRGIYEQYF

V gene: TRBV5-6
J gene: TRBJ2-1
clone size: .
D gene: .
CDR3 DNA: TGTGCCAGCAGCTACGCTGGGACGGAGCGGATTAGATCCTACAATGAGCAGTTCTTC
CDR3 protein: CASSYAGTERIRSYNEQFF

V gene: TRBV14
J gene: TRBJ1-1
clone size: .
D gene: TRBD1
CDR3 DNA: TGTGCCAGCAGCCGCCACGGGACAGTTTTGAATGGAGCTTTCTTT
CDR3 protein: CASSRHGTVLNGAFF

V gene: TRBV2
J gene: TRBJ2-7
clone size: .
D gene: .
CDR3 DNA: TGTGCCAGCAGTGCCCCCCCGGGTTCGGTTTACGAGCAGTACTTC
CDR3 protein: CASSAPPGSVYEQYF

V gene: TRBV6-5
J gene: TRBJ2-5
clone size: .
D gene: TRBD2
CDR3 DNA: TGTGCCAGCAGTTACTCGCTAGCGGAGTACCAAGAGACCCAGTACTTC
CDR3 protein: CASSYSLAEYQETQYF

V gene: TRBV11-2
J gene: TRBJ1-2
clone size: .
D gene: .
CDR3 DNA: TGTGCCAGCAGCTTAGATCGGGTGTTTGGCGGCTACACCTTC
CDR3 protein: CASSLDRVFGGYTF

V gene: TRBV2
J gene: TRBJ2-5
clone size: .
D gene: .
CDR3 DNA: TGTGCCAGCCGGCCGGGGGACTACCAAGAGACCCAGTACTTC
CDR3 protein: CASRPGDYQETQYF

V gene: TRBV5-1
J gene: TRBJ2-1
clone size: .
D gene: .
CDR3 DNA: TGCGCCAGCACCCACGGGAGCTCCTACAATGAGCAGTTCTTC
CDR3 protein: CASTHGSSYNEQFF

V gene: TRBV20-1
J gene: TRBJ2-7
clone size: once
D gene: .
CDR3 DNA: TGCAGTGCCGTCGTACTGGAGCAGTACTTC
CDR3 protein: CSAVVLEQYF

V gene: TRBV18
J gene: TRBJ2-7
clone size: .
D gene: .
CDR3 DNA: TGTGCCAGCTCACAGAACAGAGCCTACGAGCAGTACTTC
CDR3 protein: CASSQNRAYEQYF

V gene: TRBV18
J gene: TRBJ1-2
clone size: .
D gene: .
CDR3 DNA: TGTGCCAGCTCACCACGGCAGACAAGCTACTATGGCTACACCTTC
CDR3 protein: CASSPRQTSYYGYTF

V gene: TRBV5-4
J gene: TRBJ2-7
clone size: .
D gene: .
CDR3 DNA: TGTGCCAGCAGCTCCGGCTCTGGGGACGAGCAGTACTTC
CDR3 protein: CASSSGSGDEQYF

V gene: TRBV5-1
J gene: TRBJ2-3
clone size: .
D gene: .
CDR3 DNA: TGCGCCAGCAGCTTGGGGAGGGCGGTTCATACGCAGTATTTT
CDR3 protein: CASSLGRAVHTQYF

V gene: TRBV7-2
J gene: TRBJ2-3
clone size: .
D gene: .
CDR3 DNA: TGTGCCAGCAGCGGGACGGTCACAGATACGCAGTATTTT
CDR3 protein: CASSGTVTDTQYF

V gene: TRBV29-1
J gene: TRBJ2-7
clone size: .
D gene: TRBD1
CDR3 DNA: TGCAGCGCCGGACAGGGAATCTACGAGCAGTACTTC
CDR3 protein: CSAGQGIYEQYF

V gene: TRBV7-9
J gene: TRBJ2-2
clone size: .
D gene: .
CDR3 DNA: TGTGCCAGCACGGGCGGGACGGTATTCACCGGGGAGCTGTTTTTT
CDR3 protein: CASTGGTVFTGELFF

V gene: TRBV5-4
J gene: TRBJ2-6
clone size: once
D gene: .
CDR3 DNA: TGTGCCAGCAGCTTGGCCTCTGGGGCCAACGTCCTGACTTTC
CDR3 protein: CASSLASGANVLTF

V gene: TRBV7-3
J gene: TRBJ2-7
clone size: .
D gene: .
CDR3 DNA: TGTGCCAGCAGCCCGCAGACAGGCAGCGGGTACGAGCAGTACTTC
CDR3 protein: CASSPQTGSGYEQYF

V gene: TRBV28
J gene: TRBJ2-7
clone size: .
D gene: .
CDR3 DNA: TGTGCCAGCAGTAAGCCCCTTAAGGGCTCCTACGAGCAGTACTTC
CDR3 protein: CASSKPLKGSYEQYF

V gene: TRBV5-1
J gene: TRBJ1-2
clone size: .
D gene: .
CDR3 DNA: TGCGCCAGCAGCTTGGCCTCACAAATTAACTATGGCTACACCTTC
CDR3 protein: CASSLASQINYGYTF

V gene: TRBV11-2
J gene: TRBJ2-1
clone size: .
D gene: TRBD2
CDR3 DNA: TGTGCCAGCAGTTTACGAAGCGGGAGAGGAGATGAGCAGTTCTTC
CDR3 protein: CASSLRSGRGDEQFF

V gene: TRBV14
J gene: TRBJ1-4
clone size: .
D gene: .
CDR3 DNA: TGTGCCAGCAGCCAAGACGAGGAGTCTGTGGCTTTT
CDR3 protein: CASSQDEESVAF